Each of the 5 T cell receptor beta chains below was sequenced from the same sample in a study of cytomegalovirus exposure and HLA in healthy donors (dated by TCRdb to between 2016 and 2019). The library came from the immunoSEQ multiplex PCR assay. TCRdb limited this immuneACCESS table to in-frame rearrangements with V and J called. A share of clones is missing; checked studies link under half to unresolved V genes, and the rest is unexplained. This sample holds 100,000 to 150,000 clones; around 95% were observed only once. The top ten hold 1.7% of the sample. The sequencing sample was made of PBMCs. The source is a man between 18 and 35 years old in good health and CMV-seronegative.

The CDR3 sequence is CASSYGTGAGNTIYF. CDR3 coding DNA: TGCGCCAGCAGCTATGGGACAGGGGCTGGAAACACCATATATTTT. The rearrangement uses TRBV5-1 and TRBJ1-3; 10 bases map to TRBD1. V gave up 3 bases and J gave up 2 bases; unmatched junction bases: 2. Per the germline V gene, CDR1 is SGHRS and CDR2 is YFSETQ. The CDR3 covers 15 residues.

The chain couples TRBV27 to TRBJ2-7, with 7 bases matching TRBD2. The germline V gene has CDR1 MNHEY and CDR2 SMNVEV (reference sequence). The length of the CDR3 is 19 residues. V shed 4 bases, J shed 3 bases, and the junction held 21 bases outside the gene matches. CDR3 bases: TGTGCCAGCAGTTCCCGACAGAGGAAGACTAGGCGGGAGATCTACGAGCAGTACTTC. This translates into CASSSRQRKTRREIYEQYF.

The CDR3 nucleotides read TGTGCCAGCAGTTCAACTCCCGGGACAGGGGCCTACGAGCAGTACTTC. Translating gives CASSSTPGTGAYEQYF. The gene calls are TRBV28 and TRBJ2-7, with 10 bases identical to TRBD1. The ends lost 4 bases at V and 2 bases at J; junction bases unmatched: 8. CDR3 size: 16 residues. The V gene's germline CDR1 is MDHEN and CDR2 SYDVKM.

The genes are TRBV5-6 and TRBJ2-6; 14 bases map to TRBD2. V lost 5 bases to trimming and J lost 9 bases; unmatched junction nucleotides: 4. The length of the CDR3 is 15 residues. Germline V gives CDR1 SGHDT, CDR2 YYEEEE. The CDR3 DNA is TGTGCCAGCAGGCCGACTAGCGGGAGGGGCAACGTCCTGACTTTC. Protein sequence: CASRPTSGRGNVLTF.

The chain links TRBV28 to TRBJ2-5; TRBD2 matches 7 bases. Trimming cost V 3 bases and J 7 bases; bases outside gene matches: 8. The CDR3 runs 14 residues. Germline V CDR1 and CDR2: MDHEN, SYDVKM. The CDR3 nucleotides read TGTGCCAGCAGTTTGTCTCGATCGGGGGGGACCCAGTACTTC. Its translation: CASSLSRSGGTQYF.